The clone carrying this T cell receptor (beta chain) appeared once. The record originates from a study of a mutant IDH1 vaccine in newly diagnosed glioma. Overall study: Sex distribution of treated patients was around 62% male and roughly 38% female; mean age was about 40 years. Patients' prior therapy spanned radiotherapy, temozolomide, or both; most underwent both.

Germline CDR1 and CDR2: SGHTA and FQGNSA. The V end was cut by 3 bases, the J end by 2 bases, with 12 bases between. The CDR3 length is 15 residues. The sample's time point: baseline, week 1 (first vaccination visit). As to treatment: pre-vaccination baseline after standard-of-care therapy. The repertoire was sequenced with immunoSEQ multiplex PCR; TCRdb's copy has only in-frame clones and lacks some. The table has approximately 70,000 clones, 79% seen once. The genes are TRBV7-2 and TRBJ2-3; no reliable D call. The clonotype was recovered from a man aged 45-60 years with glioma. The source was PBMCs, collected from a glioma patient treated with radiotherapy, temozolomide or both. The CDR3: CASSFNRENTDTQYF. In nucleotides, the CDR3 is TGTGCCAGCAGCTTCAACAGAGAAAACACAGATACGCAGTATTTT. Using reference TRBV7-2 and TRBJ2-3 for the parts outside the CDR3, the full variable domain is GAGVSQSPSNKVTEKGKDVELRCDPISGHTALYWYRQSLGQGLEFLIYFQGNSAPDKSGLPSDRFSAERTGGSVSTLTIQRTQQEDSAVYLCASSFNRENTDTQYFGPGTRLTVL.